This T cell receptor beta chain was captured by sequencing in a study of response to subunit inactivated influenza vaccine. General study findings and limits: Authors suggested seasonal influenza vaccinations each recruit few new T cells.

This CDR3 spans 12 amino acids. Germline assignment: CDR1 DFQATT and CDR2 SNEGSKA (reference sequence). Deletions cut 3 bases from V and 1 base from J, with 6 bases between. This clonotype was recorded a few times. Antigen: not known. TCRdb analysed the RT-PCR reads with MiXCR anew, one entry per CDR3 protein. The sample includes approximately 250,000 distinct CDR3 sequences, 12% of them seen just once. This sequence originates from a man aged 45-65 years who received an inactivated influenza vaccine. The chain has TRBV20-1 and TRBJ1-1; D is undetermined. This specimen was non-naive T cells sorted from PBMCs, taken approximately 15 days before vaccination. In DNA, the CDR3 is TGCAGTGCTAGTTGGCAGAACACTGAAGCTTTCTTT. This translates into CSASWQNTEAFF.